This T cell receptor (beta chain) was identified in a study of Graves' ophthalmopathy and Graves' hyperthyroidism (dated by TCRdb to the late 2010s). With respect to the entire study: Peripheral blood samples were taken at the time of initial diagnosis, before any treatment was given. The study used TCR beta repertoire signatures to distinguish Graves' ophthalmopathy from Graves' hyperthyroidism and to predict progression to ophthalmopathy. In total, approximately 130 blood samples were TCR-sequenced: some 43 ophthalmopathy, approximately 75 hyperthyroidism and approximately 17 hyperthyroidism-to-ophthalmopathy patients. To explore V-J signatures that distinguish ophthalmopathy from hyperthyroidism, a discovery set of 90 to 100 patients was enrolled, made up of 40 to 45 with ophthalmopathy and 55 to 65 with stable hyperthyroidism. For independent validation, a separate cohort was made up of approximately 18 hyperthyroidism patients plus 17 patients who later progressed from hyperthyroidism to ophthalmopathy. In over 5 hyperthyroidism patients, the T-cell repertoires found in thyroid tissue were compared with those found in blood. After sampling, hyperthyroidism patients received methimazole starting at 30 mg daily, and ophthalmopathy patients received high-dose intravenous methylprednisolone. The 100 discovery patients were randomly split 7:3 into training and test sets.

Hyperthyroidism was considered stable if no progression to ophthalmopathy occurred within 18 months of follow-up. Patients with hyperthyroidism were aged 18 to 65 years, had been newly diagnosed, and had a disease duration of less than 2 months. Patients with other autoimmune diseases, uncontrolled infections, pregnancy or lactation were excluded. Clinical symptoms, serum thyroxine, TRAb, thyroid ultrasound and orbital computed tomography were used for diagnosis. Ficoll-Paque density gradient centrifugation was used to isolate PBMCs from around 10 ml of fresh peripheral blood. Total RNA was extracted using Trizol reagent, and RNA quality was checked on an Agilent 2100 Bioanalyzer. The paper's findings and limits, for the study overall: Most of the expanded thyroid clonotypes with a frequency above 0.001 were also detected in blood, and it was suggested that the thyroid immune response may be reflected by blood repertoires. In validation, the model predicted ophthalmopathy progression with roughly 68% sensitivity and 72.22% specificity; eleven to twelve predicted patients were CT-confirmed with GO in a median of 6.5 months. In cross-validation, the 13-signature model distinguished ophthalmopathy from stable hyperthyroidism with about 90% sensitivity and 81.08% specificity, while in the test set the corresponding values were about 80% and 75%. No statistical method was used to set the sample size in advance, and the investigators knew which group each participant was assigned to.

For repertoire sequencing, TCR beta CDR3 regions were amplified from RNA transcripts. A first-round RT-PCR used HTBI primers with the Qiagen OneStep RT-PCR kit, followed by a second-round multiplex PCR, size selection and purification. Libraries were sequenced on an Illumina HiSeq2000 using paired-end 100 bp reads. The original methods were these. Reads were processed with SOAPnuke, discarding reads with adapters, uncalled bases, mean Phred below 15, or no exact constant-primer or identifier match. High-quality paired reads were merged with COPE v1.2.5. Each unique nucleotide sequence was treated as a clonotype, and MiTCR v1.1 was used to align the clonotypes to the IMGT TRB V, D and J references. Only V-J combinations with frequency above 0.0001 were analysed, covering over 98% of repertoires. For each V-J combination, a TCR clonal expansion and chaos score was defined as the ratio of F50 clonal expansion to chaos observed in the TCRdist matrix. Welch's t-statistics and random forest were used to narrow the features down to approximately 13 V-J combinations, which were then fed into a naive Bayes classifier. The similarity between thyroid and blood repertoires was quantified using the Morisita-Horn index. TCRdb handled the public reads itself, with Q25 trimming in fastp and clone calling in MiXCR, and kept productive beta chains. Rows are combined by CDR3 protein, so each entry shows the most common genes and DNA. It is TCRdb's table, rather than the study itself, that gives the V and J calls and clone size. Across this sample there are 350,000 to 450,000 distinct CDR3 sequences, with about 21% seen only once. The ten largest clonotypes hold around 3.2% of the sample.

Trimming leaves V shorter by 5 bases and J shorter by 10 bases, with the junction holding 7 bases beyond the gene matches. There are 14 amino acids in the CDR3, from cysteine to phenylalanine inclusive. Solely the CDR3 DNA is kept, with 42 bases framed from the first base. In the case of this clonotype: Its antigen remains unidentified. Base qualities are not recorded, but no much larger clone differs from it by a single base.

The material sequenced was peripheral blood. The chain is made from TRBV12-3 or TRBV12-4 and TRBJ1-6, and TRBD1 matches 8 of the central bases. The sequence was obtained from a woman aged 18-30 years with stable Graves' hyperthyroidism. Donor details come from another sample of the same person, matched by shared clones. The sequence in DNA is TGTGCCAGCAGTGCCGGACAGGGAGAGTCACCCCTCCACTTT. Protein translation: CASSAGQGESPLHF.